Described below is a single T cell receptor beta chain sequence and its context. Its antigen is unknown. Base qualities are not provided; no much larger clone lies one nucleotide away. Set within a cohort of healthcare workers in London, UK, this nested case-control study involved weekly PCR testing of nasopharyngeal swabs along with blood sampling. Healthcare workers were recruited between 23 and 31 March 2020, during the week of the UK lockdown, and were followed weekly for up to 16 weeks. The source of the sample is a study of early T cells in non-severe SARS-CoV-2 infection (dated by TCRdb to about 2021). Study-wide context: Because TCR sequencing relied on bulk RNA taken from unsorted whole blood, pairing of alpha and beta chains was not possible.

Taken from the germline V gene, the CDR1 and CDR2 loops are KGHSH and LQKENI. Including cysteine and phenylalanine, the CDR3 has 15 amino acids. Solely the CDR3 DNA is kept, with 45 bases framed from the first base. Trimming takes 3 bases from V and 0 bases from J, and the germline ends sit 12 bases apart. The study at large found these results: VDJdb matching was skewed toward anti-spike CD8 responses, so virus-specific expansions were likely underestimated and private and CD4 specificities were missed.

Library preparation used 5' RACE. The reads were generated on a NextSeq 500. In the TCR library protocol, unique molecular identifiers were attached to individual cDNA molecules to correct for PCR bias and sequencing error. Both TCR alpha and beta chains were sequenced, and tight co-correlation was observed between alpha and beta sequence abundances in each sample. In the paper's pipeline: Decombinator V4 was used to annotate the V gene, J gene and CDR3 of the TCR sequences. Expanded TCRs were defined as changing significantly between any two time points under a Poisson model with p below 0.0001. TCR abundances were normalised to the total number of TCRs sequenced in each sample and reported as counts per million. MAIT TCRs were defined by TRAV1-2 paired with TRAJ12, TRAJ20 or TRAJ33, and iNKT TCRs by TRAV10 paired with TRAJ18. VDJdb, accessed on 1 November 2021, was searched for TCRs annotated for CMV, EBV and SARS-CoV-2, and TCRs annotated for more than one antigen were excluded. Starting from the raw public reads, TCRdb applied fastp trimming at Q25, assembled clones with MiXCR and retained in-frame beta chains. Under each unique CDR3 protein, matching rows form one entry showing the most common genes and DNA. The V and J calls, along with clone size, are taken from TCRdb and not from the paper's own processing. Here the sample has about 56,000 distinct CDR3 sequences; around 16% occur a single time. The ten largest clones take up over 3.5% of the sample.

This chain is built from TRBV18 and TRBJ2-7; the best D guess is TRBD2, with 5 bases matching. Sample: whole blood, taken at baseline. The TCR was taken from an adult who was a healthcare worker with PCR-confirmed SARS-CoV-2 infection or an uninfected control (not recorded which). The CDR3 here reads CASSPAAEPSYEQYF. The DNA sequence is as follows: TGTGCCAGCTCACCGGCAGCGGAGCCCTCCTACGAGCAGTACTTC.